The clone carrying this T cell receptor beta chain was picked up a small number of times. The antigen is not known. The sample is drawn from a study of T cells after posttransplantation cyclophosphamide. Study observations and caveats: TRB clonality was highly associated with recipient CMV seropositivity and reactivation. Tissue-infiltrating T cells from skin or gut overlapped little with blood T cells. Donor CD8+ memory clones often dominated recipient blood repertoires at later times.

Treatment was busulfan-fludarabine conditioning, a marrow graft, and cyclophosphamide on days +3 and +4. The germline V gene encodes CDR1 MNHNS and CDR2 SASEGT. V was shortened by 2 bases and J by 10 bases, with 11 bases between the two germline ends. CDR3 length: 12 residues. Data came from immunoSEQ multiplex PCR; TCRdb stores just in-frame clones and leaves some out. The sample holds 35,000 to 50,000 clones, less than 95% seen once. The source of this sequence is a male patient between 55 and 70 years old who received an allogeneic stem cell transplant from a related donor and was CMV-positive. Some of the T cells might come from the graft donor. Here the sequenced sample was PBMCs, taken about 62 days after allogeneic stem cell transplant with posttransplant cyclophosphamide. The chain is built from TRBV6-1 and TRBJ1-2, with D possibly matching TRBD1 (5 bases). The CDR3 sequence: CASSESRVVYTF. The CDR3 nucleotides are TGTGCCAGCAGTGAATCCAGGGTAGTCTACACCTTC.